This T cell receptor beta chain was sequenced for a study of blood T cell repertoires in COVID-19. For the study at large: From T cells, B-cell-depleted T cells, or PBMCs came the material, which was cDNA or gDNA.

Participants in the exposed group had met a COVID-19 case in the 2 weeks before joining the study. In the authors' methods: Quantification of nucleated cells was approximated via reference gene primer amplification. Only in-frame clones appear in the TCRdb table, and some are missing; sequencing was by immunoSEQ multiplex PCR. Clone size and the V and J calls come from that table; the DNA yielded D and trimming. The top ten clones hold about 0.94% of a sample with about 350,000 clones, about 88% of them seen once. The CDR3 loop spans 15 amino acids. Germline CDR1 and CDR2: SGHTA and FQGTGA. V gave up 5 bases and J gave up 3 bases; unmatched junction bases: 4.

The receptor was derived from a woman in her twenties or thirties who had been exposed to COVID-19. Sequences were obtained from PBMCs or T cells enriched from blood (not recorded which). The chain employs TRBV7-3 and TRBJ2-2; TRBD1 matches at 9 bases. CDR3 region: CASSTQGADTGELFF. The CDR3 DNA reads as TGTGCCAGCAGCACACAGGGGGCCGACACCGGGGAGCTGTTTTTT.